This T cell receptor beta chain is from a study of blood T cells in healthy people across ages. Study-level findings and limits: There was a strong correlation between TCR beta diversity and naive T cell percentage.

The CDR3 has 15 amino acids. The germline gives CDR1 SNHLY, CDR2 FYNNEI. With V trimmed by 5 bases and J by 7 bases, 14 bases remained unmatched. This clonotype was counted between two and nine times. The antigen remains undetermined. A second PCR, run for roughly 6 to 11 cycles, used a sample-barcoded 5' primer plus a J-beta primer mix. TCRdb reprocessed the 5' RACE reads via MiXCR and lists one record per CDR3 protein. Of about 620,000 distinct CDR3 sequences listed, 52% are singletons. This clonotype was obtained from a woman older than 75 in good health. Material for sequencing was blood. This chain joins TRBV2 and TRBJ2-7; 7 bases fit TRBD2. CDR3 sequence reads: CASSPTSNTYNEQYF. The CDR3 coding sequence is TGTGCCAGCAGTCCGACTAGCAACACCTACAATGAGCAGTACTTC.